One and the same sample provided the 18 T cell receptor beta chains below, sequenced in a study of T-cell memory formation after mild COVID-19. A single record per CDR3 protein comes from TCRdb applying MiXCR to the 5' RACE reads. The profile covers a few hundred thousand distinct CDR3 sequences, with around a sixth appearing a single time and approximately 20% taken by the ten largest. What was sequenced was PBMCs or a T cell subset sorted from them (not recorded which). These receptor sequences come from a man between 18 and 35 years old who had mild COVID-19 (a few samples of this study predate the infection). Cell type and time point are not known.

The V and J genes are TRBV5-6 and TRBJ2-7; D not certain. Germline values: CDR1 SGHDT, CDR2 YYEEEE. The CDR3 is made up of 12 amino acids. V was trimmed by 0 bases and J by 4 bases, leaving 5 bases between them. CDR3: CASSLVGYEQYV. The CDR3, as DNA: TGTGCCAGCAGCTTGGTCGGATACGAGCAGTACGTC.

The CDR3 bases are TGTGCCTGGAAAGGAACCAGGGGGCAGGACACTGAAGCTTTCTTT. It translates to CAWKGTRGQDTEAFF. The chain is built from TRBV30 and TRBJ1-1, with 8 bases that match TRBD1. Per the germline V gene, CDR1 is GTSNPN and CDR2 is SVGIG (reference sequence). The V segment lost 4 bases and the J segment 3 bases; nucleotides outside the gene matches: 10. CDR3 length: 15 amino acids.

This clonotype was counted only a few times. The chain is built from TRBV3-1 and TRBJ2-7, with 7 nucleotides matching TRBD2. This CDR3 spans 14 amino acids. The V gene end was trimmed by 6 bases and the J gene end by 1 base; junction bases not matched to a gene: 6. The germline V gene has CDR1 LGHDT and CDR2 YNNKEL (reference sequence). CDR3 sequence reads: CASRPREASYEQYF. The CDR3 nucleotides read TGTGCCAGCAGGCCTCGGGAGGCATCCTACGAGCAGTACTTC.

The chain employs TRBV9 and TRBJ2-2; D not certain. The CDR3 extends over 13 amino acids. V lost 2 bases and J 4 bases, leaving 6 bases between the germline ends. From germline, CDR1 is SGDLS and CDR2 YYNGEE. The CDR3 protein is CASSVVPTGELFF. In DNA, the CDR3 is TGTGCCAGCAGCGTTGTACCCACCGGGGAGCTGTTTTTT. Full variable domain (outside the CDR3, taken from reference TRBV9 and TRBJ2-2): DSGVTQTPKHLITATGQRVTLRCSPRSGDLSVYWYQQSLDQGLQFLIQYYNGEERAKGNILERFSAQQFPDLHSELNLSSLELGDSALYFCASSVVPTGELFFGEGSRLTVL.

This clonotype was counted between two and nine times. V and J are TRBV5-1 and TRBJ1-1; no clear D gene. The CDR3 is 15 residues long. Germline CDR1 SGHRS, CDR2 YFSETQ. V was shortened by 4 bases and J by 4 bases, with 17 bases between the two germline ends. This chain's CDR3 is CASSTLGPRGTEAFF. CDR3 nucleotides: TGCGCCAGCAGCACCCTAGGGCCTCGGGGCACTGAAGCTTTCTTT.

This clonotype was detected only once. V usage is TRBV7-9 and J usage is TRBJ1-5; D is unresolved. V lost 4 bases to trimming and J lost 0 bases, with 7 bases between them. CDR3 length: 14 amino acids. Germline CDR1 is SEHNR and CDR2 is FQNEAQ (reference sequence). CDR3 bases: TGTGCCAGCAGCTCCATCAATAGCAATCAGCCCCAGCATTTT. Translating it yields CASSSINSNQPQHF.

This clonotype occurred a few times. V gene TRBV6-6 combines with J gene TRBJ2-7; D not certain. The CDR3 totals 13 residues. Trimming left V 7 bases short and J 0 bases short, with 10 bases between. Looked up from germline, CDR1 is MNHNY and CDR2 is SVGAGI (reference sequence). CDR3 sequence reads: CASTLESSYEQYF. In nucleotides, the CDR3 is TGTGCCAGCACATTAGAGAGCTCCTACGAGCAGTACTTC.

This clonotype was observed a handful of times. The chain links TRBV4-1 to TRBJ2-7, with TRBD2 matching over 11 bases. CDR1 MGHRA and CDR2 YSYEKL come from the germline V gene. CDR3 size: 17 residues. Trimming cost V 1 base and J 2 bases; bases outside gene matches: 7. As DNA, the CDR3 is TGCGCCAGCAGCCAAGGGCCTAGCGGGGGGAGACCCTACGAGCAGTACTTC. It translates to CASSQGPSGGRPYEQYF.

This clonotype was seen a handful of times. The gene calls are TRBV5-5 and TRBJ1-1; the D is unclear. The CDR3 covers 15 residues. The ends were cut back, 0 bases at V and 6 bases at J, with 15 bases in the middle. Per the germline V gene, CDR1 is SGHKS and CDR2 is YYEKEE (reference sequence). The DNA for the CDR3 is TGTGCCAGCAGCTTGGCGCTGGCCGGCTACCCTGAAGCTTTCTTT. Translating it yields CASSLALAGYPEAFF.

V gene TRBV4-3 combines with J gene TRBJ2-1; 10 bases match TRBD2. Losses at the gene ends were 1 base for V and 4 bases for J; bases not matched to a gene: 19. Per the germline V gene, CDR1 is LGHNA and CDR2 is YSLEER. CDR3 length: 21 amino acids. The CDR3 region has the DNA TGCGCCAGCAGCCAAGCTCCCCTCGGTTCACGCCTAGCGGGGGTTTACAATGAGCAGTTCTTC. Encoded protein: CASSQAPLGSRLAGVYNEQFF.

The chain joins TRBV24-1 to TRBJ1-2; unclear D gene. V lost 3 bases, J lost 4 bases, and 8 bases lay in between. CDR1 and CDR2 (germline): KGHDR, SFDVKD. CDR3 length equals 13 residues. CDR3 sequence reads: CATSDINTYGYTF. The CDR3 region has the DNA TGTGCCACCAGTGATATCAACACCTATGGCTACACCTTC.

This clonotype was recorded a few times. The chain employs TRBV7-2 and TRBJ1-2; no clear D gene. This CDR3 has 14 residues. With 3 bases removed from V and 5 bases from J, the gap between germline ends came to 13 bases. Germline assignment: CDR1 SGHTA and CDR2 FQGNSA. CDR3 DNA: TGTGCCAGCAGCTTCCCGGGAAGGGTATATGGCTACACCTTC. It yields the protein CASSFPGRVYGYTF. Filled out from reference TRBV7-2 and TRBJ1-2, the complete variable domain reads GAGVSQSPSNKVTEKGKDVELRCDPISGHTALYWYRQSLGQGLEFLIYFQGNSAPDKSGLPSDRFSAERTGGSVSTLTIQRTQQEDSAVYLCASSFPGRVYGYTFGSGTRLTVV.

A few counts support this clonotype. V gene TRBV5-1 combines with J gene TRBJ1-1; the match to TRBD1 covers 8 bases. CDR3 length equals 14 residues. Germline CDR1 SGHRS, CDR2 YFSETQ. V lost 2 bases and J lost 9; bases outside the gene matches: 9. CDR3 loop: CASSFGQGRSKAFF. DNA of the CDR3: TGCGCCAGCAGCTTCGGACAGGGCCGTAGTAAAGCTTTCTTT. The entire variable domain, with the rest obtained from reference TRBV5-1 and TRBJ1-1, is as follows: KAGVTQTPRYLIKTRGQQVTLSCSPISGHRSVSWYQQTPGQGLQFLFEYFSETQRNKGNFPGRFSGRQFSNSRSEMNVSTLELGDSALYLCASSFGQGRSKAFFGQGTRLTVV.

Only a few counts were recorded for this clonotype. This sequence joins TRBV20-1 and TRBJ2-7; 8 bases line up with TRBD2. Germline CDR1 is DFQATT and CDR2 is SNEGSKA (reference sequence). This CDR3 contains 14 residues. J gave up 4 bases and V 6 bases, and 11 bases lay outside the gene matches. The CDR3 loop is CSAISGANPYEQYF. The CDR3 nucleotides read TGCAGTGCCATTAGCGGGGCGAATCCTTACGAGCAGTACTTC.

This sequence joins TRBV5-8 and TRBJ1-1; tentative D call: TRBD1 (5 bases). Trimming removed 0 bases from V and 4 bases from J, with 13 bases in between. CDR3 length: 15 residues. The germline V gene has CDR1 SGHTS and CDR2 YDEGEE. The CDR3 region is CASSLGAGQGTEAFF. In nucleotides, the CDR3 is TGTGCCAGCAGCTTGGGGGCGGGGCAGGGCACTGAAGCTTTCTTT.

The CDR3, as DNA: TGCGCCAGCAGCCAAGAGCCACAGGGGGTTACTGAAGCTTTCTTT. This gives the protein CASSQEPQGVTEAFF. The gene calls are TRBV4-3 and TRBJ1-1, with TRBD1 matching 8 bases. CDR3 size: 15 residues. CDR1 LGHNA and CDR2 YSLEER come from the germline V gene. Trimming took 0 bases from V and 5 from J; bases not matched to a gene: 5.

The chain joins TRBV7-9 to TRBJ1-4, with 8 bases fitting TRBD1. With 4 bases clipped from V and 8 bases from J, the junction kept 12 bases outside the gene matches. The germline V gene encodes CDR1 SEHNR and CDR2 FQNEAQ (reference sequence). The CDR3 is 16 residues long. CDR3 sequence: CASSSPQDRAGEKLFF. For the CDR3, the DNA is TGTGCCAGCAGCTCCCCCCAGGACAGGGCCGGAGAAAAACTGTTTTTT.

The gene calls are TRBV10-3 and TRBJ2-3, with 7 bases matching TRBD1. The CDR3 is 16 amino acids. V trimming: 8 bases; J trimming: 0 bases; junction bases outside the gene matches: 11. CDR1 is ENHRY, CDR2 SYGVKD, per germline. The CDR3 loop reads CAIGRTTGASTDTQYF. The CDR3 nucleotides are TGTGCCATCGGACGTACCACAGGGGCCAGCACAGATACGCAGTATTTT.